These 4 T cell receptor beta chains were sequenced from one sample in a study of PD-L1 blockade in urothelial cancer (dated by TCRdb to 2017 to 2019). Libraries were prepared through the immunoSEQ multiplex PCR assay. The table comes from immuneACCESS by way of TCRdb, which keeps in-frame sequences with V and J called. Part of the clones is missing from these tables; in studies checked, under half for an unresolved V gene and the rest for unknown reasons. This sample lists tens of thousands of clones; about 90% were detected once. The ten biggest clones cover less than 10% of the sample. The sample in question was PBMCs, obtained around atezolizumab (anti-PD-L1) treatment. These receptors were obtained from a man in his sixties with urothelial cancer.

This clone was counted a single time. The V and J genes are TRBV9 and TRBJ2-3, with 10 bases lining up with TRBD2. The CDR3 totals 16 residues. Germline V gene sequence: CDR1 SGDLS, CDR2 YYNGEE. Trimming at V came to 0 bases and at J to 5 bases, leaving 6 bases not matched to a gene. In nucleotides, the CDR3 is TGTGCCAGCAGCGTAGTAAGCGGGGGGGCCAAAGATACGCAGTATTTT. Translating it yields CASSVVSGGAKDTQYF.

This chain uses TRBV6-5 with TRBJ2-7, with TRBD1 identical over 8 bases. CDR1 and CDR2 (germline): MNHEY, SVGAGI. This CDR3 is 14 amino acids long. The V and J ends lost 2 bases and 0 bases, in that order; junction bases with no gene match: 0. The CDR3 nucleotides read TGTGCCAGCAGTTACACAGGGGGCTCCTACGAGCAGTACTTC. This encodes CASSYTGGSYEQYF.

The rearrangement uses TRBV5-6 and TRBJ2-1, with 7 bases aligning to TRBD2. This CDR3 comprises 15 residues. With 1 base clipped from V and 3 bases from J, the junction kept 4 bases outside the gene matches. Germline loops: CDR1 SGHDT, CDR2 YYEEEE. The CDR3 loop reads CASSLSASGYNEQFF. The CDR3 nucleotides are TGTGCCAGCAGCTTGTCGGCTAGCGGCTACAATGAGCAGTTCTTC.

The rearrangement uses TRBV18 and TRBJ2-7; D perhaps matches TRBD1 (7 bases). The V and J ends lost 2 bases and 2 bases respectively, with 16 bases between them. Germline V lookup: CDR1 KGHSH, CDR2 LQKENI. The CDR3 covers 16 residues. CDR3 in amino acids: CASSPSLGGGAYEQYF. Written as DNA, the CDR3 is TGTGCCAGCTCACCATCGTTAGGGGGCGGGGCCTACGAGCAGTACTTC.